This is a list of T cell receptor beta chains from one sample in a study of T cell repertoires in cytomegalovirus infection. Their specific antigens are unknown. A single record per CDR3 protein comes from TCRdb applying MiXCR to the reads. The table includes 380,000 or so distinct CDR3 sequences, roughly 36% detected once. The source material was cultured PBMCs, sampled from culture after CMV antigen stimulation. These receptors all stem from a human donor in good health (CMV status not recorded). Some clones in this sample may be carry-over from other donors' samples. Both conserved end residues are part of each CDR3. The order of the fields is V gene, D gene, J gene, clone size, CDR3 DNA, CDR3 protein. D genes are given only for firm matches. Size tells how often a clone was seen (once, few, many) or the class of an expanded clone, and some rows leave it out.

TRBV12-3/TRBV12-4,-,TRBJ1-3,-,TGTGCCAGCAGTTTATCGGTCACTAGCTCTGGAAACACCATATATTTT,CASSLSVTSSGNTIYF
TRBV15,-,TRBJ2-1,-,TGTGCCACCAGAGCGGAAGGACATCAGAGACACAATGAGCAGTTCTTC,CATRAEGHQRHNEQFF
TRBV9,-,TRBJ2-1,many,TGTGCCAGCAGCGCGACTGGGACACCCTACAATGAGCAGTTCTTC,CASSATGTPYNEQFF
TRBV30,-,TRBJ2-5,-,TGTGCCTGGAGTGGGGGTCGGGGGCAAGAGACCCAGTACTTC,CAWSGGRGQETQYF
TRBV5-8,-,TRBJ2-3,-,TGTGCCAGCAGCCCTTTGACCGACCCTCTAATCACAGATACGCAGTATTTT,CASSPLTDPLITDTQYF
TRBV11-2,TRBD1,TRBJ1-2,-,TGTGCCAGCAGCGAAGACAGGGGTTGGGGTGGCTACACCTTC,CASSEDRGWGGYTF
TRBV7-2,-,TRBJ2-3,many,TGTGCCAGCGGGGACCCTACCCGAGATACGCAGTATTTT,CASGDPTRDTQYF
TRBV19,-,TRBJ2-3,-,TGTGCCAGTAGTGCATCTTCGGAGACAGGGTCGGGACTGCTCGCAGATACGCAGTATTTT,CASSASSETGSGLLADTQYF
TRBV7-2,-,TRBJ2-3,many,TGTGCCAGCAGCTTAGAGGCTAGCGGCACAGATACGCAGTATTTT,CASSLEASGTDTQYF
TRBV11-2,-,TRBJ2-3,-,TGTGCCAGCAGCTTAGAGGGGGTGAAGGTAGCGGTTACAGATACGCAGTATTTT,CASSLEGVKVAVTDTQYF
TRBV30,TRBD2,TRBJ2-3,-,TGTGCCTGGAGTCCGGGAGGGCCCACAGATACGCAGTATTTT,CAWSPGGPTDTQYF
TRBV7-2,TRBD2,TRBJ2-1,many,TGTGCCAGCAGCTTGTGGCTAGCGGAATACAATGAGCAGTTCTTC,CASSLWLAEYNEQFF
TRBV10-3,TRBD2,TRBJ2-3,-,TGTGCCATCAGCATGGGACTAGCGGGCACAGATACGCAGTATTTT,CAISMGLAGTDTQYF
TRBV7-6,-,TRBJ2-2,few,TGTGCCAGCAGCTTAGGTCGGAGTTTCGGCGGGGAGCTGTTTTTT,CASSLGRSFGGELFF
TRBV27,TRBD2,TRBJ2-1,-,TGTGCCACCAAAAATAGCGGGGGTTACAATGAGCAGTTCTTC,CATKNSGGYNEQFF
TRBV6-1,TRBD1,TRBJ1-5,many,TGTGCCAGCAGCAACGACAGGGCGAGCAATCAGCCCCAGCATTTT,CASSNDRASNQPQHF
TRBV6-2/TRBV6-3,TRBD2,TRBJ2-2,-,TGTGCCAGCAGTGGGATGGCTAGCGGGAGTGCCGGGGAGCTGTTTTTT,CASSGMASGSAGELFF
TRBV11-3,-,TRBJ2-1,-,TGTGCCAGCAGCTTCACGAGGAGCTCCTACAATGAGCAGTTCTTC,CASSFTRSSYNEQFF
TRBV5-4,-,TRBJ2-1,few,TGTGCCAGCAGCATACCGGGACCTTACAATGAGCAGTTCTTC,CASSIPGPYNEQFF
TRBV7-2,-,TRBJ2-1,many,TGTGCCAGCAGCTTTTCGACAGACTCCTACAATGAGCAGTTCTTC,CASSFSTDSYNEQFF
TRBV6-8,-,TRBJ2-1,-,TGTGCCAGCAGCCGGCGATCTGGAGTCTCCTACAATGAGCAGTTCTTC,CASSRRSGVSYNEQFF
TRBV19,-,TRBJ2-5,few,TGTGCCAGTAGTACCTACACCCGGGAGACCCAGTACTTC,CASSTYTRETQYF
TRBV7-3,-,TRBJ2-1,-,TGTGCCAGCAGCTTAGCGGGACCCGGAGACTACAATGAGCAGTTCTTC,CASSLAGPGDYNEQFF
TRBV27,-,TRBJ2-1,few,TGTGCCAGCAGTTACTCAGTATCCTACAATGAGCAGTTCTTC,CASSYSVSYNEQFF
TRBV2,TRBD1,TRBJ1-2,-,TGTGACAGCAGCTATAGACAGGGGGCGAGTCGACAAGGCTACACCTTC,CDSSYRQGASRQGYTF
TRBV29-1,-,TRBJ2-1,few,TGCAGCGTTGGCGGGCTGAGCTCCTACAATGAGCAGTTCTTC,CSVGGLSSYNEQFF